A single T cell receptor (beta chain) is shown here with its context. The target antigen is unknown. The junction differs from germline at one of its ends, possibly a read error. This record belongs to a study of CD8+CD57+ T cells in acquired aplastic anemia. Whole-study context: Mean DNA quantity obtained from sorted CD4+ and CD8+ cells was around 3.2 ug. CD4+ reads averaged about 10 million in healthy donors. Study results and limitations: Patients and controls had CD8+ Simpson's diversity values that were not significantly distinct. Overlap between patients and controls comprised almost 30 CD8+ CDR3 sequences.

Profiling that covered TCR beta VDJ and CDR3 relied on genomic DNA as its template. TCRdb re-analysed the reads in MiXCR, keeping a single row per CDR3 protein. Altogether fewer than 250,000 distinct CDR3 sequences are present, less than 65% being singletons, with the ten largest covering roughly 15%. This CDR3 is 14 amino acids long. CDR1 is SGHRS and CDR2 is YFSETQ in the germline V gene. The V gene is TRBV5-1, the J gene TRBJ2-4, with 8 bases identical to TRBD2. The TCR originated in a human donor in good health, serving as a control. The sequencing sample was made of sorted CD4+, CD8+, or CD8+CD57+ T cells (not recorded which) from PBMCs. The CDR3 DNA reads TGTGCCAGCAGCTTAGTTAGCGGGGCGAACATTCAGTACTTC. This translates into CASSLVSGANIQYF. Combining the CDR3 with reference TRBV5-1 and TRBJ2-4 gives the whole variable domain KAGVTQTPRYLIKTRGQQVTLSCSPISGHRSVSWYQQTPGQGLQFLFEYFSETQRNKGNFPGRFSGRQFSNSRSEMNVSTLELGDSALYLCASSLVSGANIQYFGAGTRLSVL.